These 29 T cell receptor beta chains came from one sample sequenced in a study of tumour-infiltrating T cells in Burkitt lymphoma. TCRdb's copy holds only in-frame clones and misses some; the assay was immunoSEQ multiplex PCR. The table records 12,000 to 15,000 clones, roughly 85% of them present only once. Sequencing was performed on tumor tissue. These receptors were obtained from a human donor with diffuse large B-cell lymphoma.

The chain joins TRBV27 to TRBJ2-1; D perhaps matches TRBD2 (6 bases). CDR3 size: 14 residues. V shed 0 bases and J shed 10 bases, with 13 bases lying between them. The germline gives CDR1 MNHEY, CDR2 SMNVEV (reference sequence). CDR3 sequence: CASSLSGGFNEQFF. The CDR3 nucleotides read TGTGCCAGCAGTTTATCGGGGGGTTTCAACGAGCAGTTCTTC.

The chain combines TRBV6-1 with TRBJ2-2; 10 bases line up with TRBD2. CDR3 length: 16 residues. V gave up 4 bases and J gave up 1 base; unmatched junction bases: 3. Germline CDR1 is MNHNS and CDR2 is SASEGT. This CDR3 is CASSARLAGNTGELFF. DNA of the CDR3: TGTGCCAGCAGTGCCCGACTAGCGGGGAACACCGGGGAGCTGTTTTTT.

The genes are TRBV19 and TRBJ1-2; D is undetermined. V was trimmed by 0 bases and J by 8 bases, leaving 7 bases between them. The CDR3 consists of 12 residues. CDR1 and CDR2 (germline): LNHDA, SQIVND (reference sequence). Here the CDR3 DNA reads TGTGCCAGTAGTATAGAAGGCAGAGGCTACACCTTC. This encodes CASSIEGRGYTF.

V gene TRBV6-5 combines with J gene TRBJ1-2; D possibly corresponds to TRBD1 (6 bases). The germline CDR1 and CDR2 sequences are MNHEY and SVGAGI. The V and J ends lost 3 bases and 6 bases respectively, with 14 bases between them. The CDR3 covers 14 residues. The CDR3 DNA is TGTGCCAGCAGTTATTACGCGGCAGGGGATGGCTACACCTTC. It codes for CASSYYAAGDGYTF.

The rearrangement links TRBV9 to TRBJ2-3, with 10 bases matching TRBD2. V lost 3 bases and J lost 7; bases outside the gene matches: 11. Germline V gives CDR1 SGDLS, CDR2 YYNGEE. CDR3 length: 16 amino acids. CDR3 protein: CASSAPVAGGPHTQYF. The CDR3 DNA follows: TGTGCCAGCAGCGCCCCTGTAGCGGGGGGCCCCCATACGCAGTATTTT. Looking up the rest from reference TRBV9 and TRBJ2-3 gives the full variable domain: DSGVTQTPKHLITATGQRVTLRCSPRSGDLSVYWYQQSLDQGLQFLIQYYNGEERAKGNILERFSAQQFPDLHSELNLSSLELGDSALYFCASSAPVAGGPHTQYFGPGTRLTVL.

The CDR3 is CASSLGLAEEETQYF. The CDR3 DNA reads TGTGCCAGCAGCTTAGGACTAGCGGAGGAAGAGACCCAGTACTTC. The chain employs TRBV11-2 and TRBJ2-5, with 9 bases lining up with TRBD2. The CDR3 spans 15 residues. The V and J ends lost 1 base and 3 bases, in that order; junction bases with no gene match: 3. The germline CDR1 and CDR2 sequences are SGHAT and FQNNGV.

This chain uses TRBV20-1 with TRBJ1-1; maybe TRBD1 (6 bases). The CDR3 runs 11 residues. Trimming left V 4 bases short and J 7 bases short, with 10 bases between. CDR1 DFQATT and CDR2 SNEGSKA come from the germline V gene (reference sequence). CDR3 protein: CSAKQGIEAFF. CDR3 coding DNA: TGCAGTGCTAAACAGGGTATTGAAGCTTTCTTT.

The chain has TRBV4-1 and TRBJ2-7; 12 bases map to TRBD1. The V gene end was trimmed by 3 bases and the J gene end by 7 bases; junction bases not matched to a gene: 7. From germline, CDR1 is MGHRA and CDR2 YSYEKL. The CDR3 spans 15 residues. The CDR3 sequence is CASSHPGQGAGEQYF. The CDR3 nucleotides read TGCGCCAGCAGCCACCCGGGACAGGGGGCGGGGGAGCAGTACTTC.

The chain carries TRBV15 and TRBJ1-1, with D unclear. Looked up from germline, CDR1 is LNHNV and CDR2 is YYDKDF (reference sequence). The CDR3 extends over 14 amino acids. Trimming removed 4 bases from V and 1 base from J, with 10 bases in between. The CDR3 DNA is TGTGCCACCAGCAAACCTCCGGGGAACACTGAAGCTTTCTTT. This gives the protein CATSKPPGNTEAFF.

V is TRBV9 and J is TRBJ1-2; 9 nucleotides match TRBD1. From germline, CDR1 is SGDLS and CDR2 YYNGEE. The CDR3 is made up of 14 amino acids. Germline trimming cut 3 bases from V and 7 bases from J; bases unmatched to any gene: 7. CDR3 nucleotides: TGTGCCAGCAGCGGGGGGACAGGGATGCGTGGCTACACCTTC. Its protein is CASSGGTGMRGYTF.

The chain is built from TRBV19 and TRBJ1-5; TRBD1 is a possible D gene (6 bases). Trimming removed 5 bases at V and 3 bases at J, with 17 bases between. Germline V gene lookup returns CDR1 LNHDA and CDR2 SQIVND (reference sequence). The CDR3 extends over 16 amino acids. The CDR3 loop is CASSGPLGALNQPQHF. In nucleotides, the CDR3 is TGTGCCAGTAGTGGGCCTCTGGGGGCCCTCAATCAGCCCCAGCATTTT. Full variable domain (rest looked up from reference TRBV19 and TRBJ1-5): DGGITQSPKYLFRKEGQNVTLSCEQNLNHDAMYWYRQDPGQGLRLIYYSQIVNDFQKGDIAEGYSVSREKKESFPLTVTSAQKNPTAFYLCASSGPLGALNQPQHFGDGTRLSIL.

V and J are TRBV9 and TRBJ2-3, with D possibly TRBD2 on 7 matching bases. The CDR3 extends over 15 amino acids. Germline loops: CDR1 SGDLS, CDR2 YYNGEE. Trimming removed 3 bases from V and 1 base from J, with 12 bases in between. Here the CDR3 reads CASSEGGGGTDTQYF. CDR3 nucleotides: TGTGCCAGCAGCGAGGGGGGGGGAGGCACAGATACGCAGTATTTT.

The rearrangement links TRBV27 to TRBJ2-3; TRBD2 matches at 7 bases. Germline V gene data show CDR1 as MNHEY and CDR2 as SMNVEV (reference sequence). There are 14 residues in the CDR3. Trimming cost V 7 bases and J 0 bases; bases outside gene matches: 4. CDR3 DNA: TGTGCCAGCAACCTGGGGGGGAGCACAGATACGCAGTATTTT. This sequence encodes CASNLGGSTDTQYF.

V is TRBV15 and J is TRBJ1-1, with a possible D match to TRBD1 (5 bases). The V gene's germline CDR1 is LNHNV and CDR2 YYDKDF (reference sequence). The V end was cut by 0 bases, the J end by 3 bases, with 14 bases between. This CDR3 spans 16 amino acids. CDR3 DNA sequence: TGTGCCACCAGCAGAGACCTCATGCAGGGTTACACTGAAGCTTTCTTT. Translated, it gives CATSRDLMQGYTEAFF.

The chain employs TRBV7-2 and TRBJ1-1, with a tentative D call TRBD1 (5 bases). The CDR3 runs 12 residues. Germline CDR1 SGHTA, CDR2 FQGNSA. Trimming left V 5 bases short and J 7 bases short, with 11 bases between. The CDR3 region is CASSAQGLEAFF. Here the CDR3 DNA reads TGTGCCAGCAGCGCCCAGGGACTTGAAGCTTTCTTT. Variable domain in full (rest from reference TRBV7-2 and TRBJ1-1): GAGVSQSPSNKVTEKGKDVELRCDPISGHTALYWYRQSLGQGLEFLIYFQGNSAPDKSGLPSDRFSAERTGGSVSTLTIQRTQQEDSAVYLCASSAQGLEAFFGQGTRLTVV.

This chain uses TRBV27 with TRBJ2-7; D may correspond to TRBD1 or TRBD2 (6 bases each). Trimming stripped 0 bases from V and 2 bases from J, with 14 bases between. Germline loops: CDR1 MNHEY, CDR2 SMNVEV (reference sequence). CDR3 size: 16 residues. CDR3 DNA sequence: TGTGCCAGCAGTTTATCCTGGGGGGCTGGTGCCTACGAGCAGTACTTC. It codes for CASSLSWGAGAYEQYF.

The chain has TRBV20-1 and TRBJ2-5; D is unclear. CDR3 size: 10 residues. With 1 base removed from V and 5 bases from J, the gap between germline ends came to 2 bases. Germline loops: CDR1 DFQATT, CDR2 SNEGSKA (reference sequence). The CDR3 DNA reads TGCAGTGCTAGAGTGGAGACCCAGTACTTC. Translating gives CSARVETQYF.

This rearrangement joins TRBV4-1 to TRBJ1-3, with 8 bases lining up with TRBD1. Looked up from germline, CDR1 is MGHRA and CDR2 is YSYEKL. The CDR3 length is 17 residues. V gave up 0 bases and J gave up 0 bases; unmatched junction bases: 4. Here the CDR3 DNA reads TGCGCCAGCAGCCAAGACGACAGGGGAGGCTCTGGAAACACCATATATTTT. Its protein is CASSQDDRGGSGNTIYF.

This clone occurred a few times. V and J are TRBV18 and TRBJ1-1; D is ambiguous. CDR3 length: 11 amino acids. Germline V gene data show CDR1 as KGHSH and CDR2 as LQKENI. Trimming left V 3 bases short and J 2 bases short, with 1 base between. The CDR3 coding sequence is TGTGCCAGCTCACCTAACACTGAAGCTTTCTTT. As protein: CASSPNTEAFF. The whole variable domain, remainder taken from reference TRBV18 and TRBJ1-1, is NAGVMQNPRHLVRRRGQEARLRCSPMKGHSHVYWYRQLPEEGLKFMVYLQKENIIDESGMPKERFSAEFPKEGPSILRIQQVVRGDSAAYFCASSPNTEAFFGQGTRLTVV.

The chain combines TRBV5-1 with TRBJ1-1; 7 bases map to TRBD1. The CDR3 is 15 residues long. V lost 0 bases, J lost 1 base, and 3 bases stayed unmatched. Germline V lookup: CDR1 SGHRS, CDR2 YFSETQ. The CDR3: CASSLVTGANTEAFF. The CDR3 bases are TGCGCCAGCAGCTTGGTAACAGGGGCGAACACTGAAGCTTTCTTT.

The rearrangement uses TRBV9 and TRBJ1-1; TRBD1 agrees at 7 bases. V gave up 4 bases and J gave up 1 base; unmatched junction bases: 7. CDR3 length equals 15 residues. CDR1 and CDR2 from the germline V gene are SGDLS and YYNGEE. The CDR3 DNA follows: TGTGCCAGCAGCTCTTTCCAGGGGGAGAACACTGAAGCTTTCTTT. It is translated as CASSSFQGENTEAFF.

For the CDR3, the DNA is TGTGCCAGCAGCCTACCGGGACAGGGGGCGGACACTGAAGCTTTCTTT. Residues: CASSLPGQGADTEAFF. The rearrangement links TRBV14 to TRBJ1-1; 12 nucleotides line up with TRBD1. The CDR3 is 16 amino acids. Germline V CDR1 and CDR2: SGHDN, FVKESK. Trimming cost V 4 bases and J 3 bases; bases outside gene matches: 6. The full variable domain, completed using reference TRBV14 and TRBJ1-1, is EAGVTQFPSHSVIEKGQTVTLRCDPISGHDNLYWYRRVMGKEIKFLLHFVKESKQDESGMPNNRFLAERTGGTYSTLKVQPAELEDSGVYFCASSLPGQGADTEAFFGQGTRLTVV.

This clone has just a few counts. The chain recombines TRBV7-7 with TRBJ1-3; D may be TRBD1 (6 bases). There are 13 residues in the CDR3. Germline CDR1 is SSHAT and CDR2 is FNYEAQ (reference sequence). V lost 5 bases and J 12 bases, leaving 17 bases between the germline ends. In DNA form, the CDR3 reads TGTGCCAGCAGCATGAACACAGGGAGTCACATATATTTT. This codes for CASSMNTGSHIYF.

The rearrangement links TRBV10-3 to TRBJ1-1; D ambiguous. Trimming cost V 3 bases and J 1 base, with 9 bases left between them. Germline V lookup: CDR1 ENHRY, CDR2 SYGVKD. This CDR3 contains 14 residues. The CDR3 protein is CAISDVLSNTEAFF. In DNA, the CDR3 is TGTGCCATCAGTGATGTCCTGTCGAACACTGAAGCTTTCTTT.

The chain uses TRBV15 and TRBJ2-6, with 7 bases identical to TRBD1. The V gene's germline CDR1 is LNHNV and CDR2 YYDKDF (reference sequence). CDR3 length equals 16 residues. After removal of 4 bases from V and 0 bases from J, the junction contained 3 bases not matched to a gene. The CDR3 spells CATSNRQGSGANVLTF. In nucleotides, the CDR3 is TGTGCCACCAGCAACCGACAGGGCTCTGGGGCCAACGTCCTGACTTTC. The variable domain in full, with the rest retrieved from reference TRBV15 and TRBJ2-6, is DAMVIQNPRYQVTQFGKPVTLSCSQTLNHNVMYWYQQKSSQAPKLLFHYYDKDFNNEADTPDNFQSRRPNTSFCFLDIRSPGLGDTAMYLCATSNRQGSGANVLTFGAGSRLTVL.

This clone occurred a few times. The chain uses TRBV7-3 and TRBJ1-1; no reliable D call. Trimming left V 2 bases short and J 1 base short, with 5 bases between. CDR3 length equals 13 residues. The germline V gene encodes CDR1 SGHTA and CDR2 FQGTGA. Here the CDR3 DNA reads TGTGCCAGCAGCTTACAAGGGAACACTGAAGCTTTCTTT. Protein: CASSLQGNTEAFF.

The J gene is TRBJ2-1, the V gene TRBV7-8; D gene unclear. V was trimmed by 1 base and J by 8 bases, leaving 12 bases between them. The CDR3 has 14 residues. Germline CDR1 SGHVS, CDR2 FQNEAQ. The CDR3 is CASSLVDGIDEQFF. Here the CDR3 DNA reads TGTGCCAGCAGCTTAGTAGACGGTATCGATGAGCAGTTCTTC.

This clone showed up just a few times. Other nucleotide sequences from this sample produce the same CDR3. The genes are TRBV9 and TRBJ2-3; D is ambiguous. The CDR3 runs to 14 residues. The V gene's germline CDR1 is SGDLS and CDR2 YYNGEE. V shed 2 bases and J shed 0 bases, with 7 bases lying between them. The CDR3 DNA is TGTGCCAGCAGCGTGTCCGGGAGCACAGATACGCAGTATTTT. It specifies CASSVSGSTDTQYF. Combining the CDR3 with reference TRBV9 and TRBJ2-3 gives the whole variable domain DSGVTQTPKHLITATGQRVTLRCSPRSGDLSVYWYQQSLDQGLQFLIQYYNGEERAKGNILERFSAQQFPDLHSELNLSSLELGDSALYFCASSVSGSTDTQYFGPGTRLTVL.

This clone was counted a few times. The chain joins TRBV7-9 to TRBJ2-1; 12 bases map to TRBD2. With 3 bases clipped from V and 7 bases from J, the junction kept 4 bases outside the gene matches. The CDR3 has 15 amino acids. The germline gives CDR1 SEHNR, CDR2 FQNEAQ (reference sequence). The CDR3 is CASSLGGLAGNEQFF. CDR3 DNA: TGTGCCAGCAGCTTGGGAGGACTAGCGGGGAATGAGCAGTTCTTC.